The next 4 T cell receptor beta chains were all read from a single sample in a study of blood T cell repertoires in COVID-19. Sequencing used immunoSEQ multiplex PCR; TCRdb keeps in-frame clones, though not all of them. The table lists more than 100,000 clones, 82% of them singletons, with 4% to 5.5% in the top ten. Sequencing input: peripheral blood. These receptors all stem from a woman aged 65 to 85 with acute or convalescent COVID-19.

The rearrangement joins TRBV19 to TRBJ1-1; 7 bases are a match to TRBD1. The CDR3 has 13 residues. Per the germline V gene, CDR1 is LNHDA and CDR2 is SQIVND (reference sequence). Trimming removed 5 bases from V and 5 bases from J; junction bases left unmatched: 5. The CDR3 sequence: CASSQGGWTEAFF. CDR3 nucleotide sequence: TGTGCCAGTAGTCAGGGGGGTTGGACTGAAGCTTTCTTT.

This chain connects TRBV18 to TRBJ1-1, with 8 bases that match TRBD1. Germline CDR1 and CDR2: KGHSH and LQKENI. Trimming at V came to 2 bases and at J to 3 bases, leaving 5 bases not matched to a gene. This CDR3 region has 15 residues. Here the CDR3 DNA reads TGTGCCAGCTCACCAGCGGCAGGGGGCCACACTGAAGCTTTCTTT. It encodes CASSPAAGGHTEAFF.

J is TRBJ1-1 and V is TRBV7-2; TRBD1 matches 7 bases. Trimming cost V 5 bases and J 7 bases; bases outside gene matches: 10. CDR1 and CDR2 (germline): SGHTA, FQGNSA. The CDR3 is 14 residues long. As DNA, the CDR3 is TGTGCCAGCAGCCCACGGACAGGACCCTTTGAAGCTTTCTTT. This sequence encodes CASSPRTGPFEAFF. Full variable domain (rest looked up from reference TRBV7-2 and TRBJ1-1): GAGVSQSPSNKVTEKGKDVELRCDPISGHTALYWYRQSLGQGLEFLIYFQGNSAPDKSGLPSDRFSAERTGGSVSTLTIQRTQQEDSAVYLCASSPRTGPFEAFFGQGTRLTVV.

This clone was seen more than once but under ten times. The chain combines TRBV5-1 with TRBJ2-2; TRBD1 matches at 9 bases. Unmatched junction bases numbered 10, after V lost 4 bases and J lost 3 bases. Germline V gene data show CDR1 as SGHRS and CDR2 as YFSETQ. The CDR3 length is 17 residues. The CDR3 sequence: CASSPAGQGSYTGELFF. DNA of the CDR3: TGCGCCAGCAGCCCCGCCGGACAGGGGTCTTACACCGGGGAGCTGTTTTTT.